One T cell receptor beta chain is described in this entry. Antigen: not known. This record comes from a study of beta chain features in type 1 diabetes. Study-wide results and limits: People with Type 1 diabetes carried modestly yet significantly shorter TCRB CDR3s in all four CD4+ subsets.

The sequenced template was cDNA made from the entire isolated RNA. The assay was immunoSEQ multiplex PCR, and TCRdb's table has in-frame clones only and misses some. This sample has 130,000 to 150,000 clones, with 40% to 55% found just once. CDR1 is KGHSH and CDR2 is LQKENI in the germline V gene. The V end was cut by 3 bases, the J end by 2 bases, with 8 bases between. The CDR3 is 13 amino acids. Via the markers CD45RO/CCR7/CD25/CD127/CD95/CD27, stem cell-like memory, regulatory, central memory and naive CD4+ cells were sorted. The chain links TRBV18 to TRBJ2-7, with D uncertain. Material: Tregs from blood. This TCR was recovered from a man younger than 35 in good health. The CDR3 spells CASSPEVTYEQYF. The DNA of the CDR3 is TGTGCCAGCTCACCCGAGGTTACCTACGAGCAGTACTTC.